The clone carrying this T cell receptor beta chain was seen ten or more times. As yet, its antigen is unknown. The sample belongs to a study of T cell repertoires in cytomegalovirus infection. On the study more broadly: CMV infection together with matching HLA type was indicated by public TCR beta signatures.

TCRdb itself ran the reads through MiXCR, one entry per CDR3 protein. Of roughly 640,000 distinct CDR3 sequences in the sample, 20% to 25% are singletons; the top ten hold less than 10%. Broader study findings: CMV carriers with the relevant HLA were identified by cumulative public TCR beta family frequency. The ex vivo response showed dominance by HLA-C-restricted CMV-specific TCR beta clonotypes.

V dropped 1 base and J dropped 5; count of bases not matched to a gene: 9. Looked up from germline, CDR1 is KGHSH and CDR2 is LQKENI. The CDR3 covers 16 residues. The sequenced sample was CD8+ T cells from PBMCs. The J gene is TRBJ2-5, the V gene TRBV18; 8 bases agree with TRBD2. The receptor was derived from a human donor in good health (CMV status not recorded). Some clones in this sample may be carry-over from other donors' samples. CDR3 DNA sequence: TGTGCCAGCTCACCACTCGGCGGGGGGCTCCGGGAGACCCAGTACTTC. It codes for CASSPLGGGLRETQYF.